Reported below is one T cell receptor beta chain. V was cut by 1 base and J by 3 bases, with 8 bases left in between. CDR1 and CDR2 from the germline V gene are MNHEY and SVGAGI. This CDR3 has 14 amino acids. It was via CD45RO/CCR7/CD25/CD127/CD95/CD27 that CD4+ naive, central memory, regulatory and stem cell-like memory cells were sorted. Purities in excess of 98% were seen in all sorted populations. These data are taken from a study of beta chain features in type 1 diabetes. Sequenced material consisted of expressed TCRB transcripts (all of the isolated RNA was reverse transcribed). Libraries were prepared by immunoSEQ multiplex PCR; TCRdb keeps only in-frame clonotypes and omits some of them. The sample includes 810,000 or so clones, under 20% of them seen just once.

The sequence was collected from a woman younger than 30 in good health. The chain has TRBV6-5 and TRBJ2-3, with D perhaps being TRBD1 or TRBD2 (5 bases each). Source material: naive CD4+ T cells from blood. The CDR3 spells CASSYWGITDTQYF. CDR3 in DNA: TGTGCCAGCAGTTACTGGGGGATAACAGATACGCAGTATTTT.